The 20 T cell receptor beta chains below were found in one sample sequenced in a study of blood T cell repertoires in COVID-19. Libraries were prepared by immunoSEQ multiplex PCR; TCRdb keeps only in-frame clonotypes and omits some of them. Counted here are about 110,000 clones, 84% occurring once; the ten biggest clones make up roughly 8.2%. Sequences were obtained from peripheral blood. These receptors were taken from a woman older than 75 with active or convalescent COVID-19.

V and J are TRBV7-6 and TRBJ2-5; D is unclear. Deletions cut 7 bases from V and 5 bases from J, with 8 bases between. The CDR3 contains 11 residues. Germline CDR1 is SGHVS and CDR2 is FNYEAQ. The CDR3 DNA reads TGTGCCAGCACCCCCGCGGAGACCCAGTACTTC. Encoded protein: CASTPAETQYF.

This chain uses TRBV19 with TRBJ1-4; 7 nucleotides align to TRBD1. The CDR3 spans 15 residues. The ends lost 5 bases at V and 0 bases at J; junction bases unmatched: 3. CDR1 is LNHDA and CDR2 is SQIVND in the germline V gene (reference sequence). The CDR3 region is CASSPGQATNEKLFF. CDR3 sequence (DNA): TGTGCCAGTAGTCCTGGACAGGCAACTAATGAAAAACTGTTTTTT.

The chain uses TRBV18 and TRBJ2-7; TRBD1 might be the D (5 bases). Germline CDR1 and CDR2: KGHSH and LQKENI. The CDR3 runs to 12 residues. Trimming shortened V by 6 bases and J by 4 bases, and 10 bases separated the two germline ends. The CDR3 bases are TGTGCCAGCTCGCGAGACAGTTACGAGCAGTACTTC. This gives the protein CASSRDSYEQYF.

V usage is TRBV7-2 and J usage is TRBJ2-7; TRBD2 matches 10 bases. Germline-derived CDR1 and CDR2 are SGHTA and FQGNSA. J was trimmed by 5 bases and V by 0 bases; bases with no gene match: 7. The CDR3 length is 16 residues. CDR3 loop: CASSLASLAGVDEQYF. The CDR3 coding sequence is TGTGCCAGCAGCTTAGCAAGTCTAGCGGGAGTTGACGAGCAGTACTTC.

This rearrangement joins TRBV18 to TRBJ1-5; D is unclear. The germline V gene encodes CDR1 KGHSH and CDR2 LQKENI. This CDR3 has 13 residues. The germline V and J ends were trimmed by 1 base and 4 bases, with 5 bases remaining between them. The CDR3 is CASSPLRNQPQHF. CDR3 nucleotides: TGTGCCAGCTCACCACTACGGAATCAGCCCCAGCATTTT. Drawing the rest from reference TRBV18 and TRBJ1-5, the complete variable domain is NAGVMQNPRHLVRRRGQEARLRCSPMKGHSHVYWYRQLPEEGLKFMVYLQKENIIDESGMPKERFSAEFPKEGPSILRIQQVVRGDSAAYFCASSPLRNQPQHFGDGTRLSIL.

The chain links TRBV5-1 to TRBJ2-7; 10 nucleotides align to TRBD1. This CDR3 spans 15 amino acids. Trimming at V came to 0 bases and at J to 4 bases, leaving 4 bases not matched to a gene. Germline loops: CDR1 SGHRS, CDR2 YFSETQ. CDR3 sequence (DNA): TGCGCCAGCAGCTTGGGACAGGGGGCCACATACGAGCAGTACTTC. Residues: CASSLGQGATYEQYF.

V is TRBV7-2 and J is TRBJ2-1; TRBD2 matches 10 bases. The germline CDR1 and CDR2 sequences are SGHTA and FQGNSA. The CDR3 has 17 residues. After removal of 6 bases from V and 3 bases from J, the junction contained 11 bases not matched to a gene. The CDR3 DNA is TGTGCCAGCAGTTTTCTAGCGGGAGCGTCACTCTACAATGAGCAGTTCTTC. Translation: CASSFLAGASLYNEQFF.

V is TRBV28 and J is TRBJ1-2; tentative D call: TRBD1 (5 bases). Germline V gene sequence: CDR1 MDHEN, CDR2 SYDVKM. V was clipped by 9 bases and J by 8 bases, with 13 bases between them. The CDR3 extends over 11 amino acids. The CDR3 here is CASFGGRGYTF. The CDR3, as DNA: TGTGCCAGTTTCGGGGGTCGCGGCTACACCTTC.

The rearrangement uses TRBV9 and TRBJ2-1, with 9 bases matching TRBD2. V trimming: 0 bases; J trimming: 5 bases; junction bases outside the gene matches: 6. This CDR3 is built from 16 residues. The germline gives CDR1 SGDLS, CDR2 YYNGEE. This CDR3 reads CASSVGALAGNNEQFF. For the CDR3, the DNA is TGTGCCAGCAGCGTAGGGGCTCTAGCGGGGAACAATGAGCAGTTCTTC.

The V call is TRBV5-4, the J call TRBJ1-4; D remains unclear. Trimming removed 1 base at V and 4 bases at J, with 8 bases between. Germline CDR1 reads SGHNT; CDR2 reads YYREEE (reference sequence). The CDR3 has 14 residues. CDR3 nucleotides: TGTGCCAGCAGCTTGAGAGGCTTTAATGAAAAACTGTTTTTT. This translates into CASSLRGFNEKLFF.

The DNA for the CDR3 is TGTGCCAGCAGTGAGACGGACAGGGGAGGCACAGGGTACTTC. Its translation: CASSETDRGGTGYF. The V gene is TRBV6-1, the J gene TRBJ2-7, with TRBD1 identical over 9 bases. The V segment lost 3 bases and the J segment 12 bases; nucleotides outside the gene matches: 12. The CDR3 covers 14 residues. CDR1 and CDR2 (germline): MNHNS, SASEGT.

The V call is TRBV28, the J call TRBJ2-2; the D is unclear. V dropped 7 bases and J dropped 6 bases, with 15 bases sitting between them. Per germline, CDR1 MDHEN and CDR2 SYDVKM. This CDR3 has 14 residues. The CDR3 loop is CASISLVRAGELFF. CDR3 DNA sequence: TGTGCCAGCATCTCCCTAGTTCGGGCCGGGGAGCTGTTTTTT.

The genes are TRBV11-3 and TRBJ1-6; no firm D call. Germline V gene data show CDR1 as SGHNT and CDR2 as YENEEA. Trimming cost V 2 bases and J 9 bases, with 8 bases left between them. The CDR3 runs to 13 residues. The CDR3 nucleotides read TGTGCCAGCAGCTTACACGGTCGTTCACCCCTCCACTTT. Its translation: CASSLHGRSPLHF.

V gene TRBV19 combines with J gene TRBJ2-2; D is unresolved. There are 13 residues in the CDR3. Germline CDR1 LNHDA, CDR2 SQIVND (reference sequence). Trimming removed 5 bases at V and 2 bases at J, with 6 bases between. Here the CDR3 DNA reads TGTGCCAGTAGTGGGCTAAACACCGGGGAGCTGTTTTTT. Amino acid sequence: CASSGLNTGELFF.

V is TRBV9 and J is TRBJ2-5; D might be TRBD1 (5 bases). From germline, CDR1 is SGDLS and CDR2 YYNGEE. Trimming stripped 7 bases from V and 4 bases from J, with 14 bases between. CDR3 length: 13 amino acids. CDR3 loop: CASGIGQGETQYF. The CDR3 DNA reads TGTGCCAGCGGGATCGGGCAGGGAGAGACCCAGTACTTC.

This clone was counted a single time. The chain combines TRBV11-1 with TRBJ2-7; tentative D call: TRBD1 (5 bases). The CDR3 is 15 residues long. Germline assignment: CDR1 SGHAT and CDR2 FQDESV (reference sequence). V was shortened by 5 bases and J by 2 bases, with 16 bases between the two germline ends. The CDR3 nucleotides are TGTGCCAGCAGCCCCGTTCGGCAGGGAACCTACGAGCAGTACTTC. It is translated as CASSPVRQGTYEQYF.

CDR3 residues: CSVTTGRGGVGNTIYF. The CDR3 DNA reads TGCAGCGTTACCACGGGTCGGGGAGGTGTAGGAAACACCATATATTTT. This chain joins TRBV29-1 and TRBJ1-3; D uncertain. CDR1 is SQVTM and CDR2 is ANQGSEA in the germline V gene. CDR3 length: 16 amino acids. The V gene lost 5 bases and the J gene lost 4 bases, with 21 bases spanning the gap.

The gene calls are TRBV9 and TRBJ2-1, with TRBD2 as a possible D gene (5 bases). Trimming shortened V by 0 bases and J by 2 bases, and 15 bases separated the two germline ends. This CDR3 contains 17 residues. The germline gives CDR1 SGDLS, CDR2 YYNGEE. In DNA, the CDR3 is TGTGCCAGCAGCGTAGGAATCGCCCCGCGGGCCTACAATGAGCAGTTCTTC. Amino acids: CASSVGIAPRAYNEQFF.

V is TRBV7-3 and J is TRBJ2-1; TRBD2 matches at 12 bases. The CDR3 length is 21 residues. V shed 5 bases and J 0 bases; nucleotides not matched to a gene: 17. Germline values: CDR1 SGHTA, CDR2 FQGTGA. CDR3: CASSQTRGLAGPMSSYNEQFF. In nucleotides, the CDR3 is TGTGCCAGCAGCCAAACCCGGGGACTAGCGGGCCCGATGAGCTCCTACAATGAGCAGTTCTTC. Using reference TRBV7-3 and TRBJ2-1 for the parts outside the CDR3, the full variable domain is GAGVSQTPSNKVTEKGKYVELRCDPISGHTALYWYRQSLGQGPEFLIYFQGTGAADDSGLPNDRFFAVRPEGSVSTLKIQRTERGDSAVYLCASSQTRGLAGPMSSYNEQFFGPGTRLTVL.

This clone appeared a single time. The chain joins TRBV5-1 to TRBJ2-5; 8 nucleotides align to TRBD1. Germline CDR1 is SGHRS and CDR2 is YFSETQ. J gave up 1 base and V 4 bases, and 9 bases lay outside the gene matches. The CDR3 extends over 16 amino acids. CDR3: CASSVRPGQAQETQYF. In DNA, the CDR3 is TGCGCCAGCAGCGTACGCCCGGGACAGGCCCAAGAGACCCAGTACTTC.